The rows below give T cell receptor beta chains drawn from one sample of a study of T cell changes during pregnancy in multiple sclerosis. The method was immunoSEQ multiplex PCR; TCRdb's version includes in-frame clones alone and lacks a portion of them. The sample carries tens of thousands of clones, 93% recorded once. Specimen: CD8+ T cells from peripheral blood mononuclear cells, collected in the second trimester of pregnancy. Every receptor here comes from a female donor with multiple sclerosis, enrolled in a pregnancy study. Both conserved end residues are part of each CDR3. The D gene is left open where the match is weak. Rows give clone size only sometimes, using once, few, many, or a class for an expanded clone.

CDR3 DNA: TGTGCCAGCAGCTTAACAGGGGACTACGAGCAGTACTTC; CDR3 protein: CASSLTGDYEQYF; D gene: TRBD1; J gene: TRBJ2-7; clone size: .; V gene: TRBV5-4
CDR3 DNA: TGCGCCAGCAGCCAAGATAAAACAGGGCAGTACTTC; CDR3 protein: CASSQDKTGQYF; D gene: .; J gene: TRBJ2-5; clone size: once; V gene: TRBV4-1
CDR3 DNA: TGTGCCAGCAGCATGACAGGGGGCCGGTACGAGCAGTACTTC; CDR3 protein: CASSMTGGRYEQYF; D gene: TRBD1; J gene: TRBJ2-7; clone size: once; V gene: TRBV7-9
CDR3 DNA: TGTGCCAGCAGTCCCTGGGGCCCCAGCTCCTACGAGCAGTACTTC; CDR3 protein: CASSPWGPSSYEQYF; D gene: .; J gene: TRBJ2-7; clone size: .; V gene: TRBV27
CDR3 DNA: TGTGCCAGCAGGGAAGGAGGGGCGGACCCGAACACTGAAGCTTTCTTT; CDR3 protein: CASREGGADPNTEAFF; D gene: .; J gene: TRBJ1-1; clone size: .; V gene: TRBV11-2
CDR3 DNA: TGTGCCAGCAGCTTAGGGGGTGGACAAGGCCTAAGCAATCAGCCCCAGCATTTT; CDR3 protein: CASSLGGGQGLSNQPQHF; D gene: .; J gene: TRBJ1-5; clone size: .; V gene: TRBV11-2
CDR3 DNA: TGTGCCAGCAGCGTAGGGGGAGCGGCGGGCTACACCTTC; CDR3 protein: CASSVGGAAGYTF; D gene: .; J gene: TRBJ1-2; clone size: .; V gene: TRBV9
CDR3 DNA: TGTGCCAGCAGTGACCTAGGACAACTCTACAATCAGCCCCAGCATTTT; CDR3 protein: CASSDLGQLYNQPQHF; D gene: .; J gene: TRBJ1-5; clone size: .; V gene: TRBV6-1
CDR3 DNA: TGTGCCAGCAGCTCCCAGGTCGCGCAGTACTTC; CDR3 protein: CASSSQVAQYF; D gene: .; J gene: TRBJ2-7; clone size: once; V gene: TRBV7-9
CDR3 DNA: TGTGCCAGCAGCCACCGGGACAGCCTTTACGAGCAGTACTTC; CDR3 protein: CASSHRDSLYEQYF; D gene: TRBD1; J gene: TRBJ2-7; clone size: .; V gene: TRBV7-8
CDR3 DNA: TGCAGTGCTAGTACAGAAGAAGCTTTCTTT; CDR3 protein: CSASTEEAFF; D gene: .; J gene: TRBJ1-1; clone size: .; V gene: TRBV20-1
CDR3 DNA: TGCGCCAGCAGCCCCCACTTCATCGGGACCTCCCAGGGGGATGAGCAGTTCTTC; CDR3 protein: CASSPHFIGTSQGDEQFF; D gene: TRBD1; J gene: TRBJ2-1; clone size: once; V gene: TRBV5-1
CDR3 DNA: TGTGCCAGCAGCCTGTTGGGGGTACAGGGGTCCTACGAGCAGTACTTC; CDR3 protein: CASSLLGVQGSYEQYF; D gene: TRBD1; J gene: TRBJ2-7; clone size: .; V gene: TRBV5-4
CDR3 DNA: TGTGCCAGCAGGACCATTGGGGGCGGGAGGGACTACGAGCAGTACTTC; CDR3 protein: CASRTIGGGRDYEQYF; D gene: TRBD2; J gene: TRBJ2-7; clone size: .; V gene: TRBV27
CDR3 DNA: TGTGCCAGCAGATCCATGACAGGGGGTGGAGAAAAACTGTTTTTT; CDR3 protein: CASRSMTGGGEKLFF; D gene: TRBD1; J gene: TRBJ1-4; clone size: once; V gene: TRBV2
CDR3 DNA: TGTGCCAGCGGGGACAGGGGTTACGAGCAGTACTTC; CDR3 protein: CASGDRGYEQYF; D gene: TRBD1; J gene: TRBJ2-7; clone size: .; V gene: TRBV6-5
CDR3 DNA: TGTGCCAGCAGCCCTAGGCAGGGGCAAGAGACCCAGTACTTC; CDR3 protein: CASSPRQGQETQYF; D gene: .; J gene: TRBJ2-5; clone size: once; V gene: TRBV14
CDR3 DNA: TGTGCCAGCAGCGTAGGTGCGGGGGGGAAGTATTTT; CDR3 protein: CASSVGAGGKYF; D gene: TRBD2; J gene: TRBJ2-3; clone size: .; V gene: TRBV9
CDR3 DNA: TGTGCCGGGGGGGGGTTTGAAAAACTGTTTTTT; CDR3 protein: CAGGGFEKLFF; D gene: .; J gene: TRBJ1-4; clone size: .; V gene: TRBV6-1
CDR3 DNA: TGTGCCAGCCGTCGAGGGGACAGGGGCTATGGCTACACCTTC; CDR3 protein: CASRRGDRGYGYTF; D gene: TRBD1; J gene: TRBJ1-2; clone size: .; V gene: TRBV5-5
CDR3 DNA: TGTGCCAACCCAGGCGGGCACCTAGGACGCTATGGCTACACCTTC; CDR3 protein: CANPGGHLGRYGYTF; D gene: .; J gene: TRBJ1-2; clone size: .; V gene: TRBV2
CDR3 DNA: TGTGCCAGTAGTTTCGAACGGGGTGGCGAGCAGTACTTC; CDR3 protein: CASSFERGGEQYF; D gene: .; J gene: TRBJ2-7; clone size: few; V gene: TRBV19
CDR3 DNA: TGCGCCAGCAGCCAAGATGGGGGAGGGAGTAATGAAAAACTGTTTTTT; CDR3 protein: CASSQDGGGSNEKLFF; D gene: .; J gene: TRBJ1-4; clone size: .; V gene: TRBV4-3
CDR3 DNA: TGTGCCACCAGCAGAGTCAGAAGCACAGATACGCAGTATTTT; CDR3 protein: CATSRVRSTDTQYF; D gene: .; J gene: TRBJ2-3; clone size: .; V gene: TRBV15
CDR3 DNA: TGCGCCAGCAACACCGGGACTAGCGGGATGGATACGCAGTATTTT; CDR3 protein: CASNTGTSGMDTQYF; D gene: TRBD2; J gene: TRBJ2-3; clone size: .; V gene: TRBV5-1
CDR3 DNA: TGTGCCAGCACCCACCGGCCAGGGAGGGGGACAAACACTGAAGCTTTCTTT; CDR3 protein: CASTHRPGRGTNTEAFF; D gene: .; J gene: TRBJ1-1; clone size: few; V gene: TRBV2
CDR3 DNA: TGCGCCAGCAGCCCACTAGCGGGGGCCTACGAGCAGTACTTC; CDR3 protein: CASSPLAGAYEQYF; D gene: TRBD2; J gene: TRBJ2-7; clone size: .; V gene: TRBV4-1
CDR3 DNA: TGTGCCAGTAGTATAGCGACAGGCGATAGCCTGTACAATGAGCAGTTCTTC; CDR3 protein: CASSIATGDSLYNEQFF; D gene: .; J gene: TRBJ2-1; clone size: .; V gene: TRBV19
CDR3 DNA: TGTGCCAGCAGCACTAGACAGGGGGCAAGCAATGAGCAGTTCTTC; CDR3 protein: CASSTRQGASNEQFF; D gene: TRBD1; J gene: TRBJ2-1; clone size: .; V gene: TRBV7-2
CDR3 DNA: TGCGCCAGCAGTCGACAAATGAACACTGAAGCTTTCTTT; CDR3 protein: CASSRQMNTEAFF; D gene: .; J gene: TRBJ1-1; clone size: once; V gene: TRBV4-1
CDR3 DNA: TGTGCCTGGAGTGGGGGCCAGGTCTACGAGCAGTACTTC; CDR3 protein: CAWSGGQVYEQYF; D gene: .; J gene: TRBJ2-7; clone size: .; V gene: TRBV30
CDR3 DNA: TGCGCCAGCAGCCAAGTAGGCGGGGCCCTTGACTATGGCTACACCTTC; CDR3 protein: CASSQVGGALDYGYTF; D gene: .; J gene: TRBJ1-2; clone size: .; V gene: TRBV4-1
CDR3 DNA: TGTGCCAGCAGTTACGGGCCTGAAGCTTTCTTT; CDR3 protein: CASSYGPEAFF; D gene: .; J gene: TRBJ1-1; clone size: .; V gene: TRBV6-6
CDR3 DNA: TGTGCCATCAGGATGACTAGCGGGGGCCTCGCGAACACCGGGGAGCTGTTTTTT; CDR3 protein: CAIRMTSGGLANTGELFF; D gene: TRBD2; J gene: TRBJ2-2; clone size: .; V gene: TRBV10-3
CDR3 DNA: TGTGCCAGCACCTCCCGGACATTCCACGAGCAGTACTTC; CDR3 protein: CASTSRTFHEQYF; D gene: .; J gene: TRBJ2-7; clone size: .; V gene: TRBV28
CDR3 DNA: TGTGCCAGCAGTCCCATCGTGGGCGCTGAGCAGTTCTTC; CDR3 protein: CASSPIVGAEQFF; D gene: .; J gene: TRBJ2-1; clone size: .; V gene: TRBV27
CDR3 DNA: TGCGCCAGCAGCCAGGAGGACAGACCTAATGAAAAACTGTTTTTT; CDR3 protein: CASSQEDRPNEKLFF; D gene: .; J gene: TRBJ1-4; clone size: .; V gene: TRBV4-1
CDR3 DNA: TGTGCCAGTAGTAAATTCATGAACACTGAAGCTTTCTTT; CDR3 protein: CASSKFMNTEAFF; D gene: .; J gene: TRBJ1-1; clone size: .; V gene: TRBV19
CDR3 DNA: TGTGCCAGCAGCGGGCAGGGGCCCACCGGGGAGCTGTTTTTT; CDR3 protein: CASSGQGPTGELFF; D gene: .; J gene: TRBJ2-2; clone size: .; V gene: TRBV5-4
CDR3 DNA: TGTGCCAGCAGCGTTTGGGGGACTCCCTCTTACGAGCAGTACTTC; CDR3 protein: CASSVWGTPSYEQYF; D gene: .; J gene: TRBJ2-7; clone size: .; V gene: TRBV9
CDR3 DNA: TGTGCCAGCAGCTTAGGGCAGGTCGGATCACCCCTCCACTTT; CDR3 protein: CASSLGQVGSPLHF; D gene: .; J gene: TRBJ1-6; clone size: .; V gene: TRBV7-9
CDR3 DNA: TGCGCCAGCAGCCAAGACTGGGCTACTCTAGGAAACACCATATATTTT; CDR3 protein: CASSQDWATLGNTIYF; D gene: .; J gene: TRBJ1-3; clone size: .; V gene: TRBV4-3
CDR3 DNA: TGTGCCAGCAGTTTAACAGGGGGAAGTGACTACGAGCAGTACTTC; CDR3 protein: CASSLTGGSDYEQYF; D gene: TRBD1; J gene: TRBJ2-7; clone size: .; V gene: TRBV27
CDR3 DNA: TGTGCCACATCCGGGACTGGATCCTACGAGCAGTACTTC; CDR3 protein: CATSGTGSYEQYF; D gene: .; J gene: TRBJ2-7; clone size: .; V gene: TRBV15
CDR3 DNA: TGTGCCAGCAGCTTGGAAGACAGTTTGAACACTGAAGCTTTCTTT; CDR3 protein: CASSLEDSLNTEAFF; D gene: .; J gene: TRBJ1-1; clone size: .; V gene: TRBV5-4
CDR3 DNA: TGTGCCACTACGGGCGGGACCGAATCCTACGAGCAGTACTTC; CDR3 protein: CATTGGTESYEQYF; D gene: .; J gene: TRBJ2-7; clone size: .; V gene: TRBV10-3
CDR3 DNA: TGTGCCAGCAGCCCAAGAGGGGGCCTGGAGACCCAGTACTTC; CDR3 protein: CASSPRGGLETQYF; D gene: TRBD1; J gene: TRBJ2-5; clone size: .; V gene: TRBV9
CDR3 DNA: TGCGCCAGCAGCCAAGCCCCCGGGACAGGGTACAACAATGAGCAGTTCTTC; CDR3 protein: CASSQAPGTGYNNEQFF; D gene: TRBD1; J gene: TRBJ2-1; clone size: .; V gene: TRBV4-3
CDR3 DNA: TGTGCCAGCAGCTTCCCGGGTCCTACCGGGGAGCTGTTTTTT; CDR3 protein: CASSFPGPTGELFF; D gene: .; J gene: TRBJ2-2; clone size: .; V gene: TRBV7-3
CDR3 DNA: TGTGCCACCAGCACCCGGACAGGGGAATGGCGGTACTTC; CDR3 protein: CATSTRTGEWRYF; D gene: TRBD1; J gene: TRBJ2-7; clone size: .; V gene: TRBV15
CDR3 DNA: TGTGCTAGTGGTTTGGTCCAAGATACGCAGTATTTT; CDR3 protein: CASGLVQDTQYF; D gene: .; J gene: TRBJ2-3; clone size: .; V gene: TRBV12-5
CDR3 DNA: TGTGCCAGCAGCTCCGGACACTTATACGAGCAGTACTTC; CDR3 protein: CASSSGHLYEQYF; D gene: .; J gene: TRBJ2-7; clone size: .; V gene: TRBV5-8
CDR3 DNA: TGTGCCAGTATGTGGCTAGCGGGAGACTGGAACACCGGGGAGCTGTTTTTT; CDR3 protein: CASMWLAGDWNTGELFF; D gene: TRBD2; J gene: TRBJ2-2; clone size: .; V gene: TRBV19
CDR3 DNA: TGTGCCAGCAGCCCGCCTGGGCTTAACTATGGCTACACCTTC; CDR3 protein: CASSPPGLNYGYTF; D gene: .; J gene: TRBJ1-2; clone size: .; V gene: TRBV16
CDR3 DNA: TGTGCCAGTGAAGACAGCGACGGGTACGAGCAGTACTTC; CDR3 protein: CASEDSDGYEQYF; D gene: .; J gene: TRBJ2-7; clone size: .; V gene: TRBV19
CDR3 DNA: TGTGCCATCAGTGAGTTTAGACAGGGGGCTGACAATGAGCAGTTCTTC; CDR3 protein: CAISEFRQGADNEQFF; D gene: TRBD1; J gene: TRBJ2-1; clone size: .; V gene: TRBV10-3
CDR3 DNA: TGTGCCAGCAGCCGGACAGATTTTAGCAATCAGCCCCAGCATTTT; CDR3 protein: CASSRTDFSNQPQHF; D gene: .; J gene: TRBJ1-5; clone size: .; V gene: TRBV7-2
CDR3 DNA: TGTGCCAGCAGCCAAGACAGGGGCTACACCTTC; CDR3 protein: CASSQDRGYTF; D gene: .; J gene: TRBJ1-2; clone size: .; V gene: TRBV4-2
CDR3 DNA: TGTGCCAGCAGCTTAGCATCCGTCTTTGAAGCTTTCTTT; CDR3 protein: CASSLASVFEAFF; D gene: .; J gene: TRBJ1-1; clone size: .; V gene: TRBV7-9
CDR3 DNA: TGCGCCAGCAGCCTCGGGAGTCAAACCGGGGAGCTGTTTTTT; CDR3 protein: CASSLGSQTGELFF; D gene: .; J gene: TRBJ2-2; clone size: few; V gene: TRBV4-3